The sequence of this T cell receptor beta chain was determined in a study of shared clonotypes between healthy human individuals. Method: immunoSEQ multiplex PCR; TCRdb's copy keeps in-frame clones and lacks some. The sample records some 490,000 clones, 70% to 80% being singletons. V lost 4 bases to trimming and J lost 0 bases; unmatched junction nucleotides: 5. CDR3 length: 16 residues. Looked up from germline, CDR1 is SGHRS and CDR2 is YFSETQ. The sequence was obtained from a woman between 40 and 50 years old in good health. Some clones in this sample may be carry-over from other donors' samples. The chain has TRBV5-1 and TRBJ1-4; 8 bases agree with TRBD1. Sequenced: PBMCs. The CDR3 nucleotides are TGCGCCAGCAGCAGGGACAGGAGCGCAACTAATGAAAAACTGTTTTTT. Protein sequence: CASSRDRSATNEKLFF.